This T cell receptor (beta chain) was identified during a study of blood T cell repertoires in COVID-19. Libraries were prepared by immunoSEQ multiplex PCR; TCRdb keeps only in-frame clonotypes and omits some of them. The table lists 200,000 or so clones, less than 90% of them singletons, with 2.1% in the top ten. This CDR3 has 17 amino acids. Germline CDR1 reads SGHTA; CDR2 reads FQGNSA. The V and J ends lost 3 bases and 3 bases, in that order; junction bases with no gene match: 8. The rearrangement links TRBV7-2 to TRBJ2-2; 9 positions agree with TRBD1. The receptor's source is a man aged 65-85 years with active or convalescent COVID-19. The sequenced sample consisted of peripheral blood. The CDR3: CASSFPGQGIYTGELFF. DNA of the CDR3: TGTGCCAGCAGCTTTCCGGGACAGGGTATTTACACCGGGGAGCTGTTTTTT.